One and the same sample provided the 10 T cell receptor beta chains below, sequenced in a study of tumor-infiltrating lymphocytes in primary liver carcinoma. Unsorted bulk tissue, roughly 19-34 mg of it, served as the source for co-extraction of RNA and DNA. Production of TCR beta cDNA used around 0.45 ug total RNA together with a constant-region primer. Libraries for TCR beta were built through three nested multiplex PCR rounds, which together made up a slightly modified ARM-PCR procedure. It was with TRBV1-TRBV30 forward primers and a C-beta reverse primer that the first two PCR rounds were run, at roughly 10 cycles each. TCRdb independently ran MiXCR on the multiplex PCR reads; one entry per CDR3 protein. Counted here are tens of thousands of distinct CDR3 sequences, approximately 80% occurring once; the ten biggest clones make up roughly a quarter. Sequencing used liver tumor tissue from sampling region 5. Subset described: tumor region T5, tumor centre. The receptors stem from a man aged 40-49 years with primary liver carcinoma and hepatitis B virus infection.

Comment on this clonotype: No conserved phenylalanine or tryptophan is present at the end of the CDR3, so a read error is the likely explanation. The chain employs TRBV12-5 and TRBJ2-7, with D perhaps matching TRBD1 or TRBD2 (5 bases each). CDR1 and CDR2 from the germline V gene are LGHNT and FRNRAP. The CDR3 runs 13 residues. In DNA form, the CDR3 reads TGTGCCAGAGAGGGGACCGGCTTCCACGAGCAGTACCTC. The encoded protein is CAREGTGFHEQYL.

This clonotype appeared once. A junction boundary mismatches the germline segment, possibly from a read error. V usage is TRBV29-1 and J usage is TRBJ1-2; D remains unclear. Per the germline V gene, CDR1 is SQVTM and CDR2 is ANQGSEA. The CDR3 is made up of 14 amino acids. The CDR3: CGVEAEDGVDGYTF. Written as DNA, the CDR3 is TGCGGCGTGGAAGCGGAAGATGGGGTGGATGGCTACACCTTC.

This clonotype has only a few counts. An end of the junction differs from the germline gene, which may be a read error. The chain has TRBV12-3 or TRBV12-4 and TRBJ1-4, with D maybe TRBD1 (5 bases). The CDR3 loop spans 15 amino acids. The CDR3 is CANSFSLGGNEKLFF. CDR3 DNA sequence: TGTGCCAACAGTTTCAGTCTGGGGGGGAATGAAAAACTCTTTTTT.

This chain joins TRBV4-1 and TRBJ2-7; D ambiguous. There are 15 residues in the CDR3. Per the germline V gene, CDR1 is MGHRA and CDR2 is YSYEKL. Trimming stripped 1 base from V and 9 bases from J, with 19 bases between. CDR3 region: CASSQGKALAVAQYF. CDR3 DNA: TGCGCCAGCAGCCAAGGTAAGGCATTAGCCGTGGCGCAGTACTTC.

Points on this clonotype: A read error may account for a junction end that differs from germline. The rearrangement uses TRBV6-1 and TRBJ2-3; tentative D call: TRBD1 (7 bases). In germline, CDR1 is MNHNS, CDR2 SASEGT. The CDR3 has 14 residues. The CDR3 DNA is TGTGCCAGTATGATGGGCAGGGGGGCAGATACGGAGTATTTT. This codes for CASMMGRGADTEYF.

The table lists this clonotype with a few counts. The final CDR3 position lacks the conserved phenylalanine or tryptophan, pointing to a likely read error. The chain recombines TRBV6-2 or TRBV6-3 with TRBJ1-2, with D maybe TRBD1 (6 bases). The CDR3 is 13 amino acids. Germline V gives CDR1 MNHEY, CDR2 SVGEGT. CDR3 sequence: CASSPGGLSGYTL. CDR3 coding DNA: TGCGCCAGCAGTCCGGGGGGGCTCAGTGGCTACACCCTC.

This clonotype was detected a few times. One end of the junction varies from germline; a read error may be responsible. V is TRBV6-5 and J is TRBJ2-3; 7 bases align to TRBD1. The germline V gene has CDR1 MNHEY and CDR2 SVGAGI. CDR3 length equals 15 residues. CDR3 sequence reads: CVSREQGWETDTQYF. The CDR3 DNA follows: TGTGTCAGCAGAGAACAGGGGTGGGAGACAGATACGCAGTATTTT.

Here the CDR3 DNA reads TGCAGCGTTATAGGGGCCGGGGCCAACGTCCTGACTTTC. It encodes CSVIGAGANVLTF. The chain links TRBV29-1 to TRBJ2-6; a possible D gene is TRBD1 (5 bases). Germline V gene data show CDR1 as SQVTM and CDR2 as ANQGSEA. V lost 5 bases and J 4 bases, leaving 9 bases between the germline ends. The CDR3 consists of 13 residues.

V is TRBV6-5 and J is TRBJ2-5; 7 bases are a match to TRBD1. CDR1 and CDR2 (germline): MNHEY, SVGAGI. V lost 6 bases to trimming and J lost 10 bases; unmatched junction nucleotides: 8. This CDR3 comprises 12 residues. This CDR3 is CASSSQGDNQYF. The CDR3, as DNA: TGTGCCAGCAGCTCCCAGGGGGATAACCAGTACTTC.

Note on this clonotype: Germline is not matched at one junction end, which may reflect a read error. This rearrangement joins TRBV11-2 to TRBJ2-1; tentatively, D is TRBD2 (6 bases). The CDR3 extends over 15 amino acids. Germline values: CDR1 SGHAT, CDR2 FQNNGV. The CDR3 loop is CASSPGTSSYNEQLF. The CDR3 nucleotides read TGTGCCAGCAGCCCCGGGACTTCTTCCTACAATGAGCAGCTCTTC.